These 32 T cell receptor beta chains came from one sample sequenced in a study of blood T cell repertoires in COVID-19. Some clones are missing from TCRdb's copy, which holds only in-frame ones; the method was immunoSEQ multiplex PCR. The data contain 150,000 to 200,000 clones, roughly 77% of them singletons. Sequenced: peripheral blood. These receptors came from a woman in her thirties or forties with COVID-19, enrolled during active disease.

The chain employs TRBV14 and TRBJ2-5; D possibly corresponds to TRBD1 (7 bases). This CDR3 has 16 amino acids. Per the germline V gene, CDR1 is SGHDN and CDR2 is FVKESK. V lost 0 bases and J lost 3, with 14 bases in between. This chain's CDR3 is CASSQDRGTVKETQYF. CDR3 bases: TGTGCCAGCAGCCAAGATCGGGGGACAGTAAAAGAGACCCAGTACTTC.

The rearrangement links TRBV5-6 to TRBJ1-1, with D maybe TRBD1 (6 bases). The V gene's germline CDR1 is SGHDT and CDR2 YYEEEE. The CDR3 is 16 residues long. Trimming removed 1 base at V and 3 bases at J, with 16 bases between. CDR3 DNA: TGTGCCAGCAGCTTGATGTTCAGGGGAGAGGACACTGAAGCTTTCTTT. This encodes CASSLMFRGEDTEAFF.

This clone was counted once. J is TRBJ2-5 and V is TRBV5-1; 10 bases are shared with TRBD1. Germline CDR1 SGHRS, CDR2 YFSETQ. With V trimmed by 6 bases and J by 1 base, 6 bases remained unmatched. This CDR3 contains 15 residues. CDR3 coding DNA: TGCGCCAGCAACATCGACAGGGGGCCCCAAGAGACCCAGTACTTC. Its translation: CASNIDRGPQETQYF.

The CDR3 here is CASSGGQGAGNQPQHF. In DNA form, the CDR3 reads TGTGCCAGTAGTGGGGGCCAGGGGGCCGGCAATCAGCCCCAGCATTTT. V is TRBV19 and J is TRBJ1-5, with 8 bases that match TRBD1. With V trimmed by 5 bases and J by 2 bases, 8 bases remained unmatched. CDR3 length: 16 residues. Germline values: CDR1 LNHDA, CDR2 SQIVND (reference sequence).

This clone came up a few times. The chain links TRBV3-1 (or the pseudogene TRBV3-2) to TRBJ2-7, with 7 bases fitting TRBD1. There are 15 residues in the CDR3. Germline CDR1 LGHDT, CDR2 YNNKEL (reference sequence). The V and J ends lost 4 bases and 2 bases, in that order; junction bases with no gene match: 8. The CDR3 spells CASSLQQGLPYEQYF. In DNA form, the CDR3 reads TGTGCCAGCAGCCTCCAACAGGGGCTGCCCTACGAGCAGTACTTC.

This clone was seen once. The genes are TRBV30 and TRBJ1-5, with D perhaps TRBD1 (5 bases). Germline V gene sequence: CDR1 GTSNPN, CDR2 SVGIG (reference sequence). V lost 0 bases and J lost 3, with 12 bases in between. The CDR3 is 15 amino acids. The DNA of the CDR3 is TGTGCCTGGAGTGTAAATGGAGGGACCAATCAGCCCCAGCATTTT. Translation: CAWSVNGGTNQPQHF.

This sequence joins TRBV6-5 and TRBJ1-1; no definite D call. Looked up from germline, CDR1 is MNHEY and CDR2 is SVGAGI. The CDR3 is 14 residues long. The V and J ends lost 4 bases and 4 bases respectively, with 13 bases between them. The CDR3 DNA reads TGTGCCAGCAGTTCTGGAGTCGGATCCACTGAAGCTTTCTTT. This encodes CASSSGVGSTEAFF.

This sequence joins TRBV7-2 and TRBJ2-7, with 7 bases fitting TRBD2. Trimming removed 4 bases from V and 3 bases from J; junction bases left unmatched: 15. CDR1 and CDR2 from the germline V gene are SGHTA and FQGNSA. The CDR3 contains 17 residues. Written as DNA, the CDR3 is TGTGCCAGCAGCTCCCTCCGTGGAGCGGGGTTACTCTACGAGCAGTACTTC. Its protein is CASSSLRGAGLLYEQYF.

This chain joins TRBV2 and TRBJ1-2; D not resolved. The CDR3 is 13 residues long. The V gene lost 1 base and the J gene lost 11 bases, with 14 bases spanning the gap. CDR1 is SNHLY, CDR2 FYNNEI, per germline. The CDR3 is CASSEVWAPPYTF. DNA for the CDR3: TGTGCCAGCAGTGAAGTTTGGGCACCTCCGTACACCTTC.

This clone was picked up a small number of times. V and J are TRBV2 and TRBJ2-5; possibly TRBD2 for D (5 bases). From germline, CDR1 is SNHLY and CDR2 FYNNEI. Trimming took 2 bases from V and 4 from J, leaving 14 bases between them. The CDR3 length is 15 residues. CDR3 nucleotide sequence: TGTGCCAGCAGTGAAACAATACTAGACTCAGAGACCCAGTACTTC. It encodes CASSETILDSETQYF.

This clone was detected once. This rearrangement joins TRBV25-1 to TRBJ2-7, with D possibly being TRBD1 (5 bases). V lost 3 bases to trimming and J lost 0 bases, with 9 bases between them. The CDR3 sequence is 14 residues long. Germline CDR1 is MGHDK and CDR2 is SYGVNS. The CDR3 spells CASSDKGISYEQYF. The CDR3 DNA follows: TGTGCCAGCAGTGATAAGGGGATCTCCTACGAGCAGTACTTC.

The V call is TRBV4-1, the J call TRBJ1-1; D ambiguous. The germline V and J ends were trimmed by 1 base and 5 bases, with 17 bases remaining between them. The CDR3 covers 16 residues. Germline-derived CDR1 and CDR2 are MGHRA and YSYEKL. The CDR3 DNA sequence: TGCGCCAGCAGCCAAGTCGATGGCGGGGTGGGTACTGAAGCTTTCTTT. Translating it yields CASSQVDGGVGTEAFF.

J is TRBJ1-6 and V is TRBV7-2, with D perhaps matching TRBD1 (5 bases). The V and J ends lost 5 bases and 7 bases respectively, with 15 bases between them. The CDR3 is 15 residues long. The germline gives CDR1 SGHTA, CDR2 FQGNSA. CDR3 in amino acids: CASSRQVDSNSPLHF. The CDR3 DNA reads as TGTGCCAGCAGCCGCCAAGTAGACAGCAATTCACCCCTCCACTTT.

The chain recombines TRBV7-6 with TRBJ1-1, with D possibly matching TRBD1 (6 bases). Trimming left V 5 bases short and J 4 bases short, with 17 bases between. CDR1 SGHVS and CDR2 FNYEAQ come from the germline V gene. The CDR3 totals 15 residues. CDR3 sequence reads: CASSPSTGQVTEAFF. CDR3 coding DNA: TGTGCCAGCAGCCCGTCCACAGGGCAAGTCACTGAAGCTTTCTTT.

About this clone: The junction departs from the called germline gene at one end, perhaps through a read error. Other nucleotide sequences in the sample specify the same CDR3. The rearrangement uses TRBV7-8 and TRBJ1-4; TRBD1 matches at 7 bases. The length of the CDR3 is 18 residues. Germline V lookup: CDR1 SGHVS, CDR2 FQNEAQ. The CDR3 loop reads CASSLVAGGPATNEKLFF. The CDR3 coding sequence is TGTGCCAGCAGCCTAGTGGCAGGGGGACCTGCAACTAATGAAAAATTGTTTTTT.

The chain links TRBV5-4 to TRBJ2-3, with a possible D match to TRBD2 (6 bases). Trimming stripped 0 bases from V and 11 bases from J, with 10 bases between. Germline V gene sequence: CDR1 SGHNT, CDR2 YYREEE (reference sequence). This CDR3 spans 12 amino acids. CDR3 protein: CASSLDVGRQYF. CDR3 coding DNA: TGTGCCAGCAGCTTGGACGTCGGGAGGCAGTATTTT. The full variable domain, completed using reference TRBV5-4 and TRBJ2-3, is ETGVTQSPTHLIKTRGQQVTLRCSSQSGHNTVSWYQQALGQGPQFIFQYYREEENGRGNFPPRFSGLQFPNYSSELNVNALELDDSALYLCASSLDVGRQYFGPGTRLTVL.

This sequence joins TRBV5-4 and TRBJ2-1, with 7 positions matching TRBD2. The length of the CDR3 is 16 residues. The germline gives CDR1 SGHNT, CDR2 YYREEE (reference sequence). J gave up 2 bases and V 0 bases, and 5 bases lay outside the gene matches. The CDR3 sequence is CASSLGGRGTYNEQFF. The CDR3 DNA sequence: TGTGCCAGCAGCTTGGGCGGGAGAGGTACCTACAATGAGCAGTTCTTC.

This chain connects TRBV19 to TRBJ1-2, with D possibly TRBD1 on 6 matching bases. CDR3 length: 16 residues. Trimming removed 3 bases from V and 3 bases from J, with 17 bases in between. Germline CDR1 and CDR2: LNHDA and SQIVND (reference sequence). The CDR3 bases are TGTGCCAGTAGTATGACATCCGTGACAGGCTACTATGGCTACACCTTC. As protein: CASSMTSVTGYYGYTF.

This clone was seen only a few times. Here the CDR3 DNA reads TGTGCCACCAGTGATTTGGGGCAGAATACCTACGAGCAGTACTTC. Amino acids: CATSDLGQNTYEQYF. The chain carries TRBV24-1 and TRBJ2-7; the D is unclear. The V gene's germline CDR1 is KGHDR and CDR2 SFDVKD. CDR3 size: 15 residues. V was trimmed by 0 bases and J by 2 bases, leaving 10 bases between them.

The rearrangement links TRBV5-4 to TRBJ1-1, with 7 bases matching TRBD1. The J segment lost 1 base and the V segment lost 2 bases, leaving 2 bases of the junction unmatched. Germline CDR1 is SGHNT and CDR2 is YYREEE (reference sequence). The CDR3 consists of 14 residues. DNA for the CDR3: TGTGCCAGCAGCTTTGGGGACAGGAACACTGAAGCTTTCTTT. Translating gives CASSFGDRNTEAFF.

The V and J genes are TRBV18 and TRBJ2-5, with D tentatively TRBD2 (5 bases). V lost 0 bases and J lost 8, with 10 bases in between. This CDR3 has 13 residues. Per the germline V gene, CDR1 is KGHSH and CDR2 is LQKENI. The DNA for the CDR3 is TGTGCCAGCTCACCACCGGGTGAGGGAACCCAGTACTTC. Amino acid sequence: CASSPPGEGTQYF.

This clone turned up a few times. The chain uses TRBV6-6 and TRBJ2-5; D gene unclear. CDR3 length: 12 residues. V was shortened by 5 bases and J by 3 bases, with 7 bases between the two germline ends. Per the germline V gene, CDR1 is MNHNY and CDR2 is SVGAGI (reference sequence). CDR3: CASSPRKETQYF. The CDR3 DNA is TGTGCCAGCAGTCCGCGGAAAGAGACCCAGTACTTC.

The chain has TRBV5-1 and TRBJ2-1, with a possible D match to TRBD2 (5 bases). This CDR3 comprises 13 residues. The V and J ends lost 4 bases and 6 bases respectively, with 11 bases between them. The germline V gene encodes CDR1 SGHRS and CDR2 YFSETQ. CDR3 residues: CASSPRGANEQFF. CDR3 coding DNA: TGCGCCAGCAGCCCCCGGGGAGCCAATGAGCAGTTCTTC.

This chain joins TRBV4-2 and TRBJ2-1, with 12 bases lining up with TRBD2. The CDR3 spans 16 residues. Germline trimming cut 4 bases from V and 2 bases from J; bases unmatched to any gene: 3. CDR1 and CDR2 (germline): LGHNA, YNFKEQ. DNA for the CDR3: TGTGCCAGCAGCCCGGGACTAGCGGGCACCTACAATGAGCAGTTCTTC. The encoded protein is CASSPGLAGTYNEQFF.

The chain has TRBV5-4 and TRBJ1-5, with 8 bases identical to TRBD1. The germline V gene has CDR1 SGHNT and CDR2 YYREEE (reference sequence). Germline trimming cut 4 bases from V and 7 bases from J; bases unmatched to any gene: 7. The CDR3 covers 14 residues. The CDR3 DNA sequence: TGTGCCAGCAGCCCTGGACAGGGTGGCCAGCCCCAGCATTTT. This gives the protein CASSPGQGGQPQHF.

The sample holds a few counts of this clone. The rearrangement joins TRBV2 to TRBJ1-5, with D possibly matching TRBD1 (5 bases). V gave up 7 bases and J gave up 0 bases, with 10 bases separating them. The germline gives CDR1 SNHLY, CDR2 FYNNEI. The CDR3 sequence is 14 residues long. The CDR3 spells CASKWGVSNQPQHF. The DNA for the CDR3 is TGTGCCAGCAAGTGGGGGGTTAGCAATCAGCCCCAGCATTTT.

This chain links TRBV19 with TRBJ2-1; perhaps TRBD2 as D (5 bases). The CDR3 spans 13 residues. Germline-derived CDR1 and CDR2 are LNHDA and SQIVND (reference sequence). Trimming removed 4 bases from V and 4 bases from J, with 8 bases in between. The CDR3 DNA follows: TGTGCCAGTAGTACCGGGATTTACAATGAGCAGTTCTTC. It is translated as CASSTGIYNEQFF.

The rearrangement uses TRBV9 and TRBJ1-1; D gene unclear. Trimming shortened V by 4 bases and J by 3 bases, and 13 bases separated the two germline ends. The CDR3 consists of 14 residues. The germline gives CDR1 SGDLS, CDR2 YYNGEE. CDR3 sequence: CASSRRTGYTEAFF. The CDR3 DNA reads TGTGCCAGCAGCCGGAGGACGGGGTACACTGAAGCTTTCTTT.

The CDR3 nucleotides are TGTGCCAGCTCACTTGGGGGGGCAGGAGATCAGCCCCAGCATTTT. Its protein product is CASSLGGAGDQPQHF. The chain links TRBV18 to TRBJ1-5, with TRBD1 as a possible D gene (6 bases). CDR3 length equals 15 residues. V gave up 4 bases and J gave up 5 bases, with 15 bases separating them. Germline CDR1 KGHSH, CDR2 LQKENI.

This chain connects TRBV4-3 to TRBJ2-1; D is unclear. CDR3 length equals 13 residues. V gave up 4 bases and J gave up 7 bases, with 11 bases separating them. CDR1 is LGHNA and CDR2 is YSLEER in the germline V gene. The CDR3 bases are TGCGCCAGCAGCCCGCTAGTGCGGAATGAGCAGTTCTTC. Its protein is CASSPLVRNEQFF.

A few counts support this clone. V usage is TRBV5-1 and J usage is TRBJ1-4; D is possibly TRBD1 (6 bases). Germline CDR1 SGHRS, CDR2 YFSETQ. The CDR3 has 15 amino acids. The ends were cut back, 2 bases at V and 0 bases at J, with 8 bases in the middle. This chain's CDR3 is CASSFTGTTNEKLFF. The CDR3 DNA sequence: TGCGCCAGCAGCTTTACAGGGACAACTAATGAAAAACTGTTTTTT.

This clone was counted a few times. The V call is TRBV2, the J call TRBJ2-6, with D tentatively TRBD1 (6 bases). The V gene lost 11 bases and the J gene lost 2 bases, with 16 bases spanning the gap. Germline V lookup: CDR1 SNHLY, CDR2 FYNNEI. CDR3 size: 15 residues. The CDR3 region has the DNA TGTGCCGGATCCGGTAACAGGGCTGGGGCCAACGTCCTGACTTTC. Its protein is CAGSGNRAGANVLTF.